This T cell receptor (beta chain) was profiled in a study of blood T cell repertoires in COVID-19. Study-level information: Nucleic acid was either cDNA or gDNA, and it came from T cells, B-cell-depleted T cells, or PBMCs.

Trimming removed 4 bases from V and 3 bases from J; junction bases left unmatched: 5. The CDR3 contains 14 residues. The germline V gene has CDR1 SGHKS and CDR2 YYEKEE (reference sequence). Produced via immunoSEQ multiplex PCR; TCRdb's table is partial and in-frame only. The repertoire holds about 49,000 clones, with about 76% as singletons. The chain recombines TRBV5-5 with TRBJ2-7; TRBD2 matches 9 bases. This TCR derives from a woman aged 80 or over with COVID-19, enrolled during active disease. Material: peripheral blood. CDR3 region: CASSTLAGLYEQYF. The CDR3 region has the DNA TGTGCCAGCAGCACCCTAGCGGGGCTCTACGAGCAGTACTTC. Looking up the rest from reference TRBV5-5 and TRBJ2-7 gives the full variable domain: DAGVTQSPTHLIKTRGQQVTLRCSPISGHKSVSWYQQVLGQGPQFIFQYYEKEERGRGNFPDRFSARQFPNYSSELNVNALLLGDSALYLCASSTLAGLYEQYFGPGTRLTVT.